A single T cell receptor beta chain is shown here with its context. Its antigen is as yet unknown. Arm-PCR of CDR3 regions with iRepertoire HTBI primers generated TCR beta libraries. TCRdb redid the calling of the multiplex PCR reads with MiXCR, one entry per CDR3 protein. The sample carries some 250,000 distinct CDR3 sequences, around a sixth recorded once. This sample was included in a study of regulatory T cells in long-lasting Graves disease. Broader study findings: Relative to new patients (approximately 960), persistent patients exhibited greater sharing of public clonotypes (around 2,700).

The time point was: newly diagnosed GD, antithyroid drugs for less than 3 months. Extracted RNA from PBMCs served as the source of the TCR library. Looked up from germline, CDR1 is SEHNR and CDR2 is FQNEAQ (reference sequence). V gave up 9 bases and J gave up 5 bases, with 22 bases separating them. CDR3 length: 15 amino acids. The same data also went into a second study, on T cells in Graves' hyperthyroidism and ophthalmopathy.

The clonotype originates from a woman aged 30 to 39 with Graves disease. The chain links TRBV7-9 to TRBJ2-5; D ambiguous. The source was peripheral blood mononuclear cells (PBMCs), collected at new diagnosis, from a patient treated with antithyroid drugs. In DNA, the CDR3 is TGTGCCAGGCCTGGCTGCCGAGCCGAGGTGGAGACCCAGTACTTC. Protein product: CARPGCRAEVETQYF.